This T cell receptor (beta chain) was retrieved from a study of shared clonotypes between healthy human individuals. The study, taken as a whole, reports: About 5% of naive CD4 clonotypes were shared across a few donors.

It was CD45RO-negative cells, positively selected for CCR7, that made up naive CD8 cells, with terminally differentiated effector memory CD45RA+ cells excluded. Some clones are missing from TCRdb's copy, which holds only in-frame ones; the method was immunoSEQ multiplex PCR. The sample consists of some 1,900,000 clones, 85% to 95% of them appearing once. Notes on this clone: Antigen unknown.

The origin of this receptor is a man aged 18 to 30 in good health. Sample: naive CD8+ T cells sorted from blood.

CDR3 protein: CATSSLGYEQYF. CDR3 nucleotide sequence: TGTGCCACCAGCAGTCTCGGCTACGAGCAGTACTTC. V is TRBV15 and J is TRBJ2-7; no reliable D call. This CDR3 has 12 amino acids. The V end lost 3 bases, the J end lost 3 bases, and 6 bases lay between the germline ends. Germline CDR1 is LNHNV and CDR2 is YYDKDF (reference sequence).